A single sample is the source of the 26 T cell receptor beta chains below, sequenced in a study of vaccination and CD4 T cells after COVID-19. Each CDR3 protein gets one entry after TCRdb re-called the PCR reads with MiXCR. This sample carries tens of thousands of distinct CDR3 sequences, under 60% of them seen once, and the ten largest clones take 1% to 1.2%. The material was CD4+ T cells from blood, obtained before SARS-CoV-2 vaccination. These receptors came from a human donor who had recovered from COVID-19.

This clonotype was observed a handful of times. This chain uses TRBV20-1 with TRBJ1-6, with a tentative D call TRBD1 (5 bases). The CDR3 extends over 12 amino acids. The germline gives CDR1 DFQATT, CDR2 SNEGSKA (reference sequence). V shed 6 bases and J shed 14 bases, with 17 bases lying between them. The CDR3 DNA reads TGCAGTGCGGGACCGGACCTAAGGACCCTCCACTTT. The encoded protein is CSAGPDLRTLHF.

V is TRBV28 and J is TRBJ1-5; tentatively, D is TRBD1 (5 bases). With 6 bases removed from V and 6 bases from J, the gap between germline ends came to 12 bases. The length of the CDR3 is 13 residues. Germline assignment: CDR1 MDHEN and CDR2 SYDVKM. CDR3 in DNA: TGTGCCAGCAGGGCTACAGGAGTTCAGCCCCAGCATTTT. This translates into CASRATGVQPQHF.

The chain employs TRBV2 and TRBJ1-1; TRBD1 matches 7 bases. This CDR3 has 13 amino acids. Unmatched junction bases numbered 1, after V lost 6 bases and J lost 0 bases. The germline V gene encodes CDR1 SNHLY and CDR2 FYNNEI. The CDR3 is CASRGQLNTEAFF. The CDR3 DNA follows: TGTGCCAGCAGGGGACAGCTGAACACTGAAGCTTTCTTT.

The chain links TRBV19 to TRBJ2-7; D may correspond to TRBD1 or TRBD2 (5 bases each). This CDR3 has 16 residues. V was shortened by 0 bases and J by 0 bases, with 12 bases between the two germline ends. Germline CDR1 reads LNHDA; CDR2 reads SQIVND (reference sequence). The CDR3 DNA follows: TGTGCCAGTAGTATAGACGCTGCCGGGACCTCCTACGAGCAGTACTTC. It is translated as CASSIDAAGTSYEQYF.

J is TRBJ2-5 and V is TRBV20-1, with 15 nucleotides matching TRBD2. This CDR3 comprises 16 residues. J was trimmed by 4 bases and V by 4 bases; bases with no gene match: 7. Germline CDR1 and CDR2: DFQATT and SNEGSKA (reference sequence). Here the CDR3 reads CSAIGGTSGRRETQYF. Here the CDR3 DNA reads TGCAGTGCTATCGGTGGGACTAGCGGGAGGAGAGAGACCCAGTACTTC.

This chain joins TRBV4-3 and TRBJ2-1, with 8 bases identical to TRBD1. The germline CDR1 and CDR2 sequences are LGHNA and YSLEER. Trimming at V came to 5 bases and at J to 2 bases, leaving 5 bases not matched to a gene. The CDR3 contains 15 residues. The CDR3 protein is CASSSRDRTYNEQFF. In DNA, the CDR3 is TGCGCCAGCAGCAGTAGGGACAGGACCTACAATGAGCAGTTCTTC.

This clonotype has more than one count but fewer than ten. The gene calls are TRBV20-1 and TRBJ2-3; D may be TRBD2 (6 bases). The V end lost 1 base, the J end lost 2 bases, and 10 bases lay between the germline ends. CDR1 is DFQATT, CDR2 SNEGSKA, per germline (reference sequence). CDR3 size: 14 residues. The CDR3 is CSARATLATDTQYF. The DNA for the CDR3 is TGCAGTGCTAGAGCCACACTAGCCACAGATACGCAGTATTTT.

This clonotype was observed a few times. The chain has TRBV7-3 and TRBJ1-2, with D tentatively TRBD1 (6 bases). This CDR3 has 13 amino acids. The V end lost 2 bases, the J end lost 8 bases, and 12 bases lay between the germline ends. Germline lookup yields CDR1 SGHTA and CDR2 FQGTGA. Here the CDR3 DNA reads TGTGCCAGCAGCTTACCGGGGGCTGGCGGCTACACCTTC. It is translated as CASSLPGAGGYTF.

This clonotype was observed a few times. V is TRBV19 and J is TRBJ1-1, with D maybe TRBD1 (5 bases). Germline V gives CDR1 LNHDA, CDR2 SQIVND (reference sequence). Deletions cut 5 bases from V and 5 bases from J, with 15 bases between. The CDR3 spans 14 residues. In DNA, the CDR3 is TGTGCCAGTAGTCCTCAGGGACTGATGACTGAAGCTTTCTTT. This sequence encodes CASSPQGLMTEAFF. The entire variable domain, with the rest obtained from reference TRBV19 and TRBJ1-1, is as follows: DGGITQSPKYLFRKEGQNVTLSCEQNLNHDAMYWYRQDPGQGLRLIYYSQIVNDFQKGDIAEGYSVSREKKESFPLTVTSAQKNPTAFYLCASSPQGLMTEAFFGQGTRLTVV.

The rearrangement uses TRBV6-2 or TRBV6-3 and TRBJ2-7; TRBD2 aligns across 8 bases. The ends lost 2 bases at V and 6 bases at J; junction bases unmatched: 9. Germline CDR1 and CDR2: MNHEY and SVGEGT. CDR3 length: 15 residues. CDR3 sequence (DNA): TGTGCCAGCAGTTACGTTAGCGGGATCAGTCTCGAGCAGTACTTC. Amino acids: CASSYVSGISLEQYF.

With respect to this clonotype: One end of the junction does not line up with germline, which may come from a read error. The chain links TRBV28 to TRBJ1-1; TRBD1 matches at 7 bases. This CDR3 is 11 amino acids long. The germline gives CDR1 MDHEN, CDR2 SYDVKM. The CDR3 DNA is TGTGCCGGGACAGACGATCCACATCAGTCCTTT. Its translation is CAGTDDPHQSF.

The CDR3 is CASSIIGELFF. In DNA form, the CDR3 reads TGTGCCAGCAGTATAATCGGGGAGCTGTTTTTT. V is TRBV2 and J is TRBJ2-2; D is uncertain. CDR1 and CDR2 from the germline V gene are SNHLY and FYNNEI. CDR3 size: 11 residues. V gave up 5 bases and J gave up 7 bases, with 5 bases separating them.

J is TRBJ1-1 and V is TRBV28; 11 bases fit TRBD1. J gave up 4 bases and V 5 bases, and 6 bases lay outside the gene matches. The CDR3 has 15 residues. The V gene's germline CDR1 is MDHEN and CDR2 SYDVKM. The CDR3 loop is CASSPPGQGGTEAFF. DNA for the CDR3: TGTGCCAGCAGTCCGCCGGGACAGGGGGGCACTGAAGCTTTCTTT.

The chain joins TRBV15 to TRBJ2-7; no clear D. Trimming stripped 0 bases from V and 1 base from J, with 13 bases between. This CDR3 has 16 residues. Germline V gene data show CDR1 as LNHNV and CDR2 as YYDKDF (reference sequence). The CDR3 DNA reads as TGTGCCACCAGCAGAGATAGTAGCACCGGGTCCTACGAGCAGTACTTC. Protein product: CATSRDSSTGSYEQYF. Full variable domain (rest looked up from reference TRBV15 and TRBJ2-7): DAMVIQNPRYQVTQFGKPVTLSCSQTLNHNVMYWYQQKSSQAPKLLFHYYDKDFNNEADTPDNFQSRRPNTSFCFLDIRSPGLGDTAMYLCATSRDSSTGSYEQYFGPGTRLTVT.

The chain couples TRBV6-5 to TRBJ2-7; 10 nucleotides agree with TRBD2. Losses at the gene ends were 0 bases for V and 6 bases for J; bases not matched to a gene: 8. This CDR3 spans 16 amino acids. The germline CDR1 and CDR2 sequences are MNHEY and SVGAGI. The CDR3 DNA reads TGTGCCAGCAGTTACTCCAATGAGCGGGAGGGAATCGAGCAGTACTTC. Protein: CASSYSNEREGIEQYF.

The CDR3 region has the DNA TGTGCCACCAGTGATCCTCGCTTAGGTACGCAGTATTTT. Protein product: CATSDPRLGTQYF. The rearrangement links TRBV24-1 to TRBJ2-3; D ambiguous. The germline V and J ends were trimmed by 3 bases and 8 bases, with 11 bases remaining between them. CDR3 size: 13 residues. Germline CDR1 KGHDR, CDR2 SFDVKD.

The V gene is TRBV2, the J gene TRBJ2-2; no clear D. With 3 bases removed from V and 4 bases from J, the gap between germline ends came to 6 bases. CDR1 is SNHLY and CDR2 is FYNNEI in the germline V gene. This CDR3 spans 13 amino acids. CDR3 coding DNA: TGTGCCAGCAGTGATGGATTCACCGGGGAGCTGTTTTTT. Translating it yields CASSDGFTGELFF.

This clonotype has only a few counts. The J gene is TRBJ2-2, the V gene TRBV2, with 7 bases fitting TRBD1. This CDR3 region has 15 residues. The germline gives CDR1 SNHLY, CDR2 FYNNEI. With 6 bases clipped from V and 7 bases from J, the junction kept 11 bases outside the gene matches. The CDR3: CASRKLTGVNGELFF. The CDR3 DNA sequence: TGTGCCAGCAGAAAACTAACAGGGGTGAACGGGGAGCTGTTTTTT.

This clonotype was detected a few times. V and J are TRBV20-1 and TRBJ2-7, with a possible D match to TRBD1 (6 bases). The CDR3 contains 12 residues. Germline CDR1 and CDR2: DFQATT and SNEGSKA (reference sequence). V was cut by 3 bases and J by 5 bases, with 11 bases left in between. The chain's CDR3 is CSAREGGNEQYF. CDR3 DNA: TGCAGTGCTAGGGAAGGGGGAAACGAGCAGTACTTC.

This chain uses TRBV7-3 with TRBJ2-2; 8 positions match TRBD2. The CDR3 is made up of 17 amino acids. CDR1 is SGHTA and CDR2 is FQGTGA in the germline V gene. The V and J ends lost 5 bases and 12 bases, in that order; junction bases with no gene match: 20. Here the CDR3 DNA reads TGTGCCAGCAGCCCAAGCGGGGGTAGCGGGATAGCGGGGAAGCTGTTTTTT. Translated, it gives CASSPSGGSGIAGKLFF.

The chain combines TRBV19 with TRBJ2-2; TRBD1 matches 8 bases. The V gene's germline CDR1 is LNHDA and CDR2 SQIVND (reference sequence). With 6 bases clipped from V and 3 bases from J, the junction kept 3 bases outside the gene matches. This CDR3 is built from 14 residues. This CDR3 is CASRTGVDTGELFF. The CDR3 region has the DNA TGTGCCAGTAGGACAGGGGTGGACACCGGGGAGCTGTTTTTT.

The chain carries TRBV7-3 and TRBJ1-6; D is uncertain. This CDR3 has 13 residues. The V gene's germline CDR1 is SGHTA and CDR2 FQGTGA. Trimming shortened V by 0 bases and J by 8 bases, and 5 bases separated the two germline ends. The CDR3 sequence: CASSLTADSPLHF. The CDR3 DNA is TGTGCCAGCAGCTTAACTGCTGATTCACCCCTCCACTTT.

The chain employs TRBV20-1 and TRBJ2-3; weak D call: TRBD2 (6 bases). The CDR3 is made up of 14 amino acids. V lost 1 base and J lost 1, with 9 bases in between. Germline-derived CDR1 and CDR2 are DFQATT and SNEGSKA (reference sequence). This CDR3 is CSARGGIRTDTQYF. The CDR3 DNA sequence: TGCAGTGCTAGAGGCGGGATACGCACAGATACGCAGTATTTT.

The V call is TRBV20-1, the J call TRBJ1-1; tentative D call: TRBD1 (5 bases). The V and J ends lost 3 bases and 2 bases respectively, with 16 bases between them. The CDR3 sequence is 15 residues long. Germline V gene data show CDR1 as DFQATT and CDR2 as SNEGSKA (reference sequence). The chain's CDR3 is CSASTLQELNTEAFF. CDR3 nucleotide sequence: TGCAGTGCTAGTACATTACAGGAATTAAACACTGAAGCTTTCTTT.

For this clonotype: The junction and the germline gene differ at one end; a read error may be behind it. J is TRBJ1-6 and V is TRBV20-1; TRBD1 is a possible D gene (5 bases). The germline V gene has CDR1 DFQATT and CDR2 SNEGSKA (reference sequence). The CDR3 spans 16 residues. CDR3 in DNA: TGCGGTGCTAGAACCGGGGGGTTCGGTAGTAATTCACCCCTCCACTTT. This sequence encodes CGARTGGFGSNSPLHF.

The chain uses TRBV19 and TRBJ1-1, with D maybe TRBD1 (5 bases). Germline CDR1 LNHDA, CDR2 SQIVND (reference sequence). There are 15 residues in the CDR3. V was shortened by 3 bases and J by 2 bases, with 13 bases between the two germline ends. The CDR3 protein is CASSMLGEGNTEAFF. For the CDR3, the DNA is TGTGCCAGTAGTATGTTAGGGGAAGGTAACACTGAAGCTTTCTTT.